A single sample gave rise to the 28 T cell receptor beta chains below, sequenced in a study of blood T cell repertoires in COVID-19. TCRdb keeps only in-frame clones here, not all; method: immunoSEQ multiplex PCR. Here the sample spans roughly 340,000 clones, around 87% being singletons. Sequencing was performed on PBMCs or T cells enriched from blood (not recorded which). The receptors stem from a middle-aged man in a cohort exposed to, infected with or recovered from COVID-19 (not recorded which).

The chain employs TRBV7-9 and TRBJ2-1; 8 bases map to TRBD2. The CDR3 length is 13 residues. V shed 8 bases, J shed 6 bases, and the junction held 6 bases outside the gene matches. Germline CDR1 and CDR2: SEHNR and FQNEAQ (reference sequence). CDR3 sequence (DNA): TGTGCCAGCGAACTAGCGGTGGCCAATGAGCAGTTCTTC. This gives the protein CASELAVANEQFF.

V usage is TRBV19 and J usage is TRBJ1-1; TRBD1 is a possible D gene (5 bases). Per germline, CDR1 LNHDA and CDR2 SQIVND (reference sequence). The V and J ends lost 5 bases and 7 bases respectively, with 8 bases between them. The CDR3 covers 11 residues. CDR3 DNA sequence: TGTGCCAGTAGTTCGGACATTGAAGCTTTCTTT. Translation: CASSSDIEAFF. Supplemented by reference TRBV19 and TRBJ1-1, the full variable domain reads DGGITQSPKYLFRKEGQNVTLSCEQNLNHDAMYWYRQDPGQGLRLIYYSQIVNDFQKGDIAEGYSVSREKKESFPLTVTSAQKNPTAFYLCASSSDIEAFFGQGTRLTVV.

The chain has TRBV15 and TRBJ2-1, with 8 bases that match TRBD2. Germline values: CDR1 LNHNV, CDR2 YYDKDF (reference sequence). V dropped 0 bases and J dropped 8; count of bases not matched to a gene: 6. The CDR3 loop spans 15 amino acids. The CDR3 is CATSRESGSSDEQFF. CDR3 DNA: TGTGCCACCAGCAGAGAAAGCGGGAGTAGCGATGAGCAGTTCTTC. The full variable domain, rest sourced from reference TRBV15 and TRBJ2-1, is DAMVIQNPRYQVTQFGKPVTLSCSQTLNHNVMYWYQQKSSQAPKLLFHYYDKDFNNEADTPDNFQSRRPNTSFCFLDIRSPGLGDTAMYLCATSRESGSSDEQFFGPGTRLTVL.

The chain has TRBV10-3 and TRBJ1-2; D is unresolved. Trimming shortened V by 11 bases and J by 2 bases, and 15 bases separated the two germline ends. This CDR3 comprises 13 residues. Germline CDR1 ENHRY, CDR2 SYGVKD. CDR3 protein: CALRQAANYGYTF. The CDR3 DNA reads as TGTGCCTTAAGACAAGCGGCGAACTATGGCTACACCTTC.

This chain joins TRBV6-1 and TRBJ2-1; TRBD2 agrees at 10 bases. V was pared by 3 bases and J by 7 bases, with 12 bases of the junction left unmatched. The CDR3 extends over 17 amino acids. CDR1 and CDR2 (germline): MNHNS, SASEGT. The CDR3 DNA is TGTGCCAGCAGTGATAGACAAAGCGGGAGGGCCAGGAATGAGCAGTTCTTC. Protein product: CASSDRQSGRARNEQFF.

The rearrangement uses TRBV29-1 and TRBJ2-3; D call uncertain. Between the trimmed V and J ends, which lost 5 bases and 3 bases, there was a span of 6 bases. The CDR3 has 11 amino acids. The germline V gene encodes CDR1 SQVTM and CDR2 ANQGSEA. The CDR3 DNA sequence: TGCAGCGTTAGAGGAACAGATACGCAGTATTTT. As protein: CSVRGTDTQYF.

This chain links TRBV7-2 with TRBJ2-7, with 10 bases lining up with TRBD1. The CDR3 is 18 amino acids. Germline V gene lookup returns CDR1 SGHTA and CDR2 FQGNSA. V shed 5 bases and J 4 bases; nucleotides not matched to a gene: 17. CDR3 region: CASSDRTGGFSGIYEQYF. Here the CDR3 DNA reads TGTGCCAGCAGCGACAGGACAGGGGGTTTTAGCGGGATTTACGAGCAGTACTTC.

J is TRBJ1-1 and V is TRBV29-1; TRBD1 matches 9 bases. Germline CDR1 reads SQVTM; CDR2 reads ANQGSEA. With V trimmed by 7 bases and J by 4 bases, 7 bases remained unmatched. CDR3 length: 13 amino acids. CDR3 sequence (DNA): TGCAGCGCTATGGGACAGGGCGGCACTGAAGCTTTCTTT. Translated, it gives CSAMGQGGTEAFF. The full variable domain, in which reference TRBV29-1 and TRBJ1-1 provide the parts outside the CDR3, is SAVISQKPSRDICQRGTSLTIQCQVDSQVTMMFWYRQQPGQSLTLIATANQGSEATYESGFVIDKFPISRPNLTFSTLTVSNMSPEDSSIYLCSAMGQGGTEAFFGQGTRLTVV.

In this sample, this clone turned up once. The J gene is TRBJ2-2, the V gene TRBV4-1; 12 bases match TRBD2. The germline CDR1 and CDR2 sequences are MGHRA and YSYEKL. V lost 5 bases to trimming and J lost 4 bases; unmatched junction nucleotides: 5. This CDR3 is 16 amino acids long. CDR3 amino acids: CASSALAGGSTGELFF. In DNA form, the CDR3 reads TGCGCCAGCAGCGCACTAGCGGGAGGTAGCACCGGGGAGCTGTTTTTT.

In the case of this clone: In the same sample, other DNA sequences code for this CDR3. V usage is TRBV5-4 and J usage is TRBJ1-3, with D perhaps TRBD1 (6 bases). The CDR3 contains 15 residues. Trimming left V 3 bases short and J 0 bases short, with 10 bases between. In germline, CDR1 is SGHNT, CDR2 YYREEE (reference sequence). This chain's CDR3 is CASSSGQNSGNTIYF. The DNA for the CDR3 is TGTGCCAGCAGCTCTGGACAGAACTCTGGAAACACCATATATTTT.

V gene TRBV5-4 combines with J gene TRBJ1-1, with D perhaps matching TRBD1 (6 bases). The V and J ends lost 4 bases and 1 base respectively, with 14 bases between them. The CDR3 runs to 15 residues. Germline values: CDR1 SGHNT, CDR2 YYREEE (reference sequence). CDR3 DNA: TGTGCCAGCAGCAACAGGACAGATACGAACACTGAAGCTTTCTTT. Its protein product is CASSNRTDTNTEAFF.

This chain's CDR3 is CASRGTGGIETQYF. Here the CDR3 DNA reads TGTGCCAGCAGGGGTACAGGGGGTATCGAGACCCAGTACTTC. V gene TRBV27 combines with J gene TRBJ2-5, with TRBD1 matching 8 bases. V lost 6 bases and J lost 5; bases outside the gene matches: 8. From germline, CDR1 is MNHEY and CDR2 SMNVEV (reference sequence). The CDR3 has 14 residues.

CDR3 loop: CASSEWDRPYEQYF. CDR3 DNA sequence: TGTGCCAGCAGTGAGTGGGACAGGCCCTACGAGCAGTACTTC. The gene calls are TRBV25-1 and TRBJ2-7; 8 bases align to TRBD1. CDR3 length: 14 amino acids. Trimming at V came to 3 bases and at J to 2 bases, leaving 3 bases not matched to a gene. Germline CDR1 is MGHDK and CDR2 is SYGVNS.

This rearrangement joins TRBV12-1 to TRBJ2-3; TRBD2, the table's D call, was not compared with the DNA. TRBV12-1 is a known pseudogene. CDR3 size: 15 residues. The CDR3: CASSALAGEADTQYF. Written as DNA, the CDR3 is TGTGCCAGCAGCGCCCTAGCGGGAGAGGCAGATACGCAGTATTTT.

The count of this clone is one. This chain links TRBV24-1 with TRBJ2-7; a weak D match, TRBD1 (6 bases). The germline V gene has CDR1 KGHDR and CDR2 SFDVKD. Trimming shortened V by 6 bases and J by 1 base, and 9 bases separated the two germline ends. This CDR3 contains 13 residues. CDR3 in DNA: TGTGCCACCAGTTCAGGACAGTCCTACGAGCAGTACTTC. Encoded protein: CATSSGQSYEQYF.

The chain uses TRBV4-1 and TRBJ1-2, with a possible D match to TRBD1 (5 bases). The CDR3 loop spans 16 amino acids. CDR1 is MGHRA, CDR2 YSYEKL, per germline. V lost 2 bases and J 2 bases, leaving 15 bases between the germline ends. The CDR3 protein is CASSQPREGRNYGYTF. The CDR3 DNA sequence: TGCGCCAGCAGCCAACCTAGGGAGGGGCGAAACTATGGCTACACCTTC.

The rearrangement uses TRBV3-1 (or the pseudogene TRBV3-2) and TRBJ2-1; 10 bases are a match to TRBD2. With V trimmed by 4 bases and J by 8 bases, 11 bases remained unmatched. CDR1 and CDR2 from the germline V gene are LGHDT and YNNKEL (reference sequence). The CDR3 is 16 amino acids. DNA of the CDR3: TGTGCCAGCAGCCCTCACAGCGGGAGGGCCATCTATGAGCAGTTCTTC. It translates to CASSPHSGRAIYEQFF.

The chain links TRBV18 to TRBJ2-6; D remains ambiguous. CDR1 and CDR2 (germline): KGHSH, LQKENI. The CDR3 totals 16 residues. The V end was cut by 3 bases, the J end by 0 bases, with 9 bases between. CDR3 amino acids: CASSPPQTSGANVLTF. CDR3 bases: TGTGCCAGCTCACCGCCACAGACCTCTGGGGCCAACGTCCTGACTTTC.

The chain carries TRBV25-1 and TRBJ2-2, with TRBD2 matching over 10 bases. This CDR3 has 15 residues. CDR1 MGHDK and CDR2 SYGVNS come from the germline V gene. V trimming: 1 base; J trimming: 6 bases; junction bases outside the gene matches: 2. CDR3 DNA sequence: TGTGCCAGCAGTGAATCCCTAGCGGGAGCCGGGGAGCTGTTTTTT. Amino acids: CASSESLAGAGELFF.

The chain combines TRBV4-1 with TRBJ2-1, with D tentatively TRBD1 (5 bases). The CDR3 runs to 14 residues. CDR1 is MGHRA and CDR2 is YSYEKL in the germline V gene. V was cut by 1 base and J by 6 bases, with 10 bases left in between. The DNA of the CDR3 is TGCGCCAGCAGCCAAGGAGCCAGGGCCAATGAGCAGTTCTTC. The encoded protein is CASSQGARANEQFF.

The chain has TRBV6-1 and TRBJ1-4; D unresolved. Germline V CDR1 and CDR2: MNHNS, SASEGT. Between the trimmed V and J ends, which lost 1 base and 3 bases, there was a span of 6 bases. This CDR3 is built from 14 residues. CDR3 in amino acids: CASSEERSNEKLFF. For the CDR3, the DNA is TGTGCCAGCAGTGAAGAACGGTCTAATGAAAAACTGTTTTTT.

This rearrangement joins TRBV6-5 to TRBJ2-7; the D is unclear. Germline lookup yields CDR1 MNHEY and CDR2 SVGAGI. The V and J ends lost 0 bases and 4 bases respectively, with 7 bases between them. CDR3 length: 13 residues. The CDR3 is CASSYSLTYEQYF. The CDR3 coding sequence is TGTGCCAGCAGTTACTCACTCACGTACGAGCAGTACTTC.

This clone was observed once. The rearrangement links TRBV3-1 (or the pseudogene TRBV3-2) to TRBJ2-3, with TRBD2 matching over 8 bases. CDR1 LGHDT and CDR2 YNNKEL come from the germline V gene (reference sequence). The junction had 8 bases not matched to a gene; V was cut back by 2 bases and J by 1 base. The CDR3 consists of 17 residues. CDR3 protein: CASSQTLSGRGTDTQYF. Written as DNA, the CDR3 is TGTGCCAGCAGCCAAACCCTCTCCGGGAGGGGCACAGATACGCAGTATTTT.

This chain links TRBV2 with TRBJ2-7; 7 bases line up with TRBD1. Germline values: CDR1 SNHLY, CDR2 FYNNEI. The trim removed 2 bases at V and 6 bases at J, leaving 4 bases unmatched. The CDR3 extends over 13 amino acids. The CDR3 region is CASSETAGGEQYF. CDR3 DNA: TGTGCCAGCAGTGAAACGGCAGGGGGCGAGCAGTACTTC.

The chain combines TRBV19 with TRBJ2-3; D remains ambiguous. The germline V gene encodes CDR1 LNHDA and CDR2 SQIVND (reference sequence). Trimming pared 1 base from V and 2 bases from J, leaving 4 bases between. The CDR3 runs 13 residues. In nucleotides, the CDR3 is TGTGCCAGTAGTATAGCTAACACAGATACGCAGTATTTT. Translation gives CASSIANTDTQYF.

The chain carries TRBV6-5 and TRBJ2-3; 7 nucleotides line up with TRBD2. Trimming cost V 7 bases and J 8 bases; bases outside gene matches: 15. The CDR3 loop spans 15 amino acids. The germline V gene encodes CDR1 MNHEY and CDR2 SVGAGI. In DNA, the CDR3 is TGTGCCAGCACCTATATGGGAGGGAGAGGAGGTACGCAGTATTTT. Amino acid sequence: CASTYMGGRGGTQYF.

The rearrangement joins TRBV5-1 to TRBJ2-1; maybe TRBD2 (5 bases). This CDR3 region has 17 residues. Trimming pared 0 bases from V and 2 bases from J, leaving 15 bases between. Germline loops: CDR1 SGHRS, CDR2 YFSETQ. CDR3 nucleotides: TGCGCCAGCAGCTTGGTCCCCACTAGGGCGGCCTACAATGAGCAGTTCTTC. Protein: CASSLVPTRAAYNEQFF. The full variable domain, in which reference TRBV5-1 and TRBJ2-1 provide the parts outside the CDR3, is KAGVTQTPRYLIKTRGQQVTLSCSPISGHRSVSWYQQTPGQGLQFLFEYFSETQRNKGNFPGRFSGRQFSNSRSEMNVSTLELGDSALYLCASSLVPTRAAYNEQFFGPGTRLTVL.

The CDR3 nucleotides are TGTGCCAGCAGTGAAAGGGACAGGGGCTCACCCCTCCACTTT. Translated: CASSERDRGSPLHF. This sequence joins TRBV2 and TRBJ1-6; 10 positions agree with TRBD1. Per germline, CDR1 SNHLY and CDR2 FYNNEI. Unmatched junction bases numbered 2, after V lost 2 bases and J lost 10 bases. This CDR3 has 14 amino acids.